This TCR beta chain was identified during a study of blood T cell repertoires in COVID-19. As for the study in general: COVID-19 samples collected from the United States, Italy and Spain covered acute and convalescent phases.

The table came from immunoSEQ multiplex PCR; TCRdb's copy has only in-frame clones and leaves some out. Of fewer than 75,000 clones detected, 79% appear once; the ten largest clones hold roughly 3.2%. V was shortened by 7 bases and J by 4 bases, with 19 bases between the two germline ends. Germline values: CDR1 SNHLY, CDR2 FYNNEI. The CDR3 sequence is 15 residues long. This chain connects TRBV2 to TRBJ1-2; possible D gene TRBD1, 6 bases. The sample was peripheral blood. The origin of this receptor is a man in his 60s with acute or convalescent COVID-19. The CDR3: CASMPRGRGVYGYTF. The DNA for the CDR3 is TGTGCCAGCATGCCCAGGGGACGAGGGGTCTATGGCTACACCTTC.